Following are 19 T cell receptor beta chains from one sample sequenced in a study of vaccination and CD4 T cells after COVID-19 (dated by TCRdb to the early 2020s). Sample time point, as interpreted from the label and publication: late sampling 161 to 241 days after vaccination in a few convalescent patients. The sample's treatment or condition label, in plain terms: roughly 11-day PBMC culture with coronavirus spike peptide pools or control peptides (ViraFEST assay). No antigens are known for them. The receptor library was made with PCR. This sample was sequenced with an Illumina iSeq 100. TCR sequencing of DNA from cultured CD4+ T cells used the Oncomine TCR Beta short-read assay at the Johns Hopkins FTIC core. The raw public reads went through TCRdb reprocessing: fastp at Q25, MiXCR clone calling, in-frame beta chains kept. One record per CDR3 amino acid sequence lists the most common genes and DNA. The sample table records about 25,000 distinct CDR3 sequences; roughly 33% of these occur just once. Of the sample, around 2.9% is held by the ten largest clones.

This material consisted of CD4+ T cells from blood, cultured in vitro, taken about 7 months after SARS-CoV-2 vaccination. The receptors shown here come from a human donor who had recovered from COVID-19.

In its sample, this clonotype was seen a few times. The V gene is TRBV19, the J gene TRBJ2-5; weak D call: TRBD1 (5 bases). Trimming stripped 7 bases from V and 2 bases from J, with 17 bases between. This CDR3 region has 15 residues. The germline CDR1 and CDR2 sequences are LNHDA and SQIVND (reference sequence). DNA for the CDR3: TGTGCCAGTACCCCTAGGGGCGTACGTCAAGAGACCCAGTACTTC. This translates into CASTPRGVRQETQYF.

In the case of this clonotype: The junction departs from the called germline gene at one end, perhaps through a read error. J is TRBJ1-6 and V is TRBV20-1; D possibly corresponds to TRBD1 (5 bases). This CDR3 is 14 amino acids long. The germline CDR1 and CDR2 sequences are DFQATT and SNEGSKA (reference sequence). CDR3: CSASTGSYNSPPHF. The CDR3 coding sequence is TGCAGTGCTAGCACAGGCTCCTATAATTCACCCCCCCACTTT.

This clonotype showed up just a few times. This chain connects TRBV6-1 to TRBJ2-2, with no clear D. Trimming pared 7 bases from V and 4 bases from J, leaving 16 bases between. CDR1 is MNHNS, CDR2 SASEGT, per germline. The CDR3 covers 15 residues. The CDR3 reads CASKVEAQATGELFF. Written as DNA, the CDR3 is TGTGCCAGCAAAGTTGAGGCCCAGGCCACCGGGGAGCTGTTTTTT.

This clonotype came up a few times. The V gene is TRBV7-2, the J gene TRBJ1-1; D unresolved. V was shortened by 5 bases and J by 1 base, with 11 bases between the two germline ends. Germline loops: CDR1 SGHTA, CDR2 FQGNSA. CDR3 size: 14 residues. The CDR3 protein is CASSRPQGNTEAFF. CDR3 in DNA: TGTGCCAGCAGCCGCCCCCAAGGGAACACTGAAGCTTTCTTT.

V gene TRBV5-6 combines with J gene TRBJ1-1; tentative D call: TRBD1 (6 bases). The germline gives CDR1 SGHDT, CDR2 YYEEEE. The CDR3 runs to 13 residues. Trimming took 4 bases from V and 0 from J, leaving 7 bases between them. The CDR3 loop reads CASSKGVNTEAFF. The DNA for the CDR3 is TGTGCCAGCAGCAAGGGGGTGAACACTGAAGCTTTCTTT.

This clonotype was detected a few times. The chain recombines TRBV7-3 with TRBJ2-1; 9 bases are a match to TRBD1. Trimming cost V 4 bases and J 4 bases; bases outside gene matches: 11. The CDR3 is made up of 17 amino acids. Germline V CDR1 and CDR2: SGHTA, FQGTGA. CDR3 sequence (DNA): TGTGCCAGCAGCTCTTCGACAGGGGGAGGTGTTTACAATGAGCAGTTCTTC. It translates to CASSSSTGGGVYNEQFF.

The chain combines TRBV27 with TRBJ1-5, with 10 positions matching TRBD1. Trimming cost V 6 bases and J 6 bases; bases outside gene matches: 5. CDR1 and CDR2 from the germline V gene are MNHEY and SMNVEV (reference sequence). The CDR3 is made up of 14 amino acids. CDR3 amino acids: CASRTGGARQPQHF. The CDR3 coding sequence is TGTGCCAGCAGGACAGGGGGCGCGCGTCAGCCCCAGCATTTT.

This clonotype has a handful of counts. The chain joins TRBV7-9 to TRBJ2-1, with TRBD1 identical over 9 bases. Per germline, CDR1 SEHNR and CDR2 FQNEAQ (reference sequence). The V segment lost 10 bases and the J segment 8 bases; nucleotides outside the gene matches: 12. The CDR3 extends over 14 amino acids. The CDR3 DNA follows: TGTGCCATCCGATCGGACAGGGGTATTGATGAGCAGTTCTTC. It translates to CAIRSDRGIDEQFF.

This sequence joins TRBV7-3 and TRBJ2-3, with D tentatively TRBD2 (5 bases). CDR3 length: 13 amino acids. V shed 5 bases and J shed 3 bases, with 9 bases lying between them. Looked up from germline, CDR1 is SGHTA and CDR2 is FQGTGA. The CDR3 bases are TGTGCCAGCAGCACCACTAGGACAGATACGCAGTATTTT. Amino acids: CASSTTRTDTQYF. Combining the CDR3 with reference TRBV7-3 and TRBJ2-3 gives the whole variable domain GAGVSQTPSNKVTEKGKYVELRCDPISGHTALYWYRQSLGQGPEFLIYFQGTGAADDSGLPNDRFFAVRPEGSVSTLKIQRTERGDSAVYLCASSTTRTDTQYFGPGTRLTVL.

This chain connects TRBV7-9 to TRBJ2-1; TRBD2 aligns across 12 bases. Germline-derived CDR1 and CDR2 are SEHNR and FQNEAQ (reference sequence). V shed 2 bases, J shed 6 bases, and the junction held 11 bases outside the gene matches. The CDR3 loop spans 18 amino acids. CDR3 in DNA: TGTGCCAGCAGCTTAAAGTTCCGGCTAGCGGGAGGGCGCAATGAGCAGTTCTTC. It is translated as CASSLKFRLAGGRNEQFF.

This clonotype showed up just a few times. The chain joins TRBV28 to TRBJ1-5; D is unclear. This CDR3 is built from 13 residues. With 6 bases removed from V and 0 bases from J, the gap between germline ends came to 6 bases. Germline loops: CDR1 MDHEN, CDR2 SYDVKM. The CDR3 DNA follows: TGTGCCAGCAGCCCGGATAGCAATCAGCCCCAGCATTTT. As protein: CASSPDSNQPQHF.

This clonotype showed up just a few times. V gene TRBV20-1 combines with J gene TRBJ2-7, with 12 bases matching TRBD1. CDR1 and CDR2 from the germline V gene are DFQATT and SNEGSKA (reference sequence). The CDR3 totals 18 residues. V shed 3 bases, J shed 2 bases, and the junction held 14 bases outside the gene matches. The CDR3 region has the DNA TGCAGTGCTAGCATTTTCGGGACAGGGGGCTTTGAGACCTACGAGCAGTACTTC. Amino acid sequence: CSASIFGTGGFETYEQYF.

The V call is TRBV27, the J call TRBJ2-7, with 10 bases identical to TRBD2. The CDR3 covers 15 residues. Trimming at V came to 6 bases and at J to 5 bases, leaving 10 bases not matched to a gene. Germline CDR1 MNHEY, CDR2 SMNVEV (reference sequence). The CDR3 here is CASRSLAGETHEQYF. CDR3 DNA: TGTGCCAGCAGATCTCTAGCGGGAGAAACCCACGAGCAGTACTTC.

The chain combines TRBV6-5 with TRBJ2-3; D not certain. CDR3 length: 14 residues. The V gene's germline CDR1 is MNHEY and CDR2 SVGAGI. Trimming left V 4 bases short and J 0 bases short, with 8 bases between. CDR3 in DNA: TGTGCCAGCAGTTTAGACTCTAGCACAGATACGCAGTATTTT. This gives the protein CASSLDSSTDTQYF.

In its sample, this clonotype was seen a few times. This chain joins TRBV20-1 and TRBJ2-1; 9 bases are shared with TRBD2. The CDR3 runs 15 residues. Germline values: CDR1 DFQATT, CDR2 SNEGSKA (reference sequence). After removal of 3 bases from V and 4 bases from J, the junction contained 7 bases not matched to a gene. As DNA, the CDR3 is TGCAGTGCTAGGCCCCTAGCGGGACGTTACAATGAGCAGTTCTTC. Translation: CSARPLAGRYNEQFF.

V is TRBV28 and J is TRBJ1-6, with 8 nucleotides matching TRBD1. CDR3 size: 17 residues. CDR1 is MDHEN and CDR2 is SYDVKM in the germline V gene. The junction had 12 bases not matched to a gene; V was cut back by 6 bases and J by 5 bases. The CDR3 is CASRLWAGTGDNSPLHF. CDR3 DNA: TGTGCCAGCAGACTTTGGGCGGGGACAGGAGATAATTCACCCCTCCACTTT.

This clonotype was seen only a few times. The chain employs TRBV6-1 and TRBJ2-7; unclear D gene. This CDR3 region has 12 residues. CDR1 MNHNS and CDR2 SASEGT come from the germline V gene. V lost 7 bases to trimming and J lost 3 bases, with 10 bases between them. CDR3 sequence (DNA): TGTGCCAGCATCGGCAGAAACTACGAGCAGTACTTC. This codes for CASIGRNYEQYF.

The chain carries TRBV6-1 and TRBJ2-7; D is undetermined. V lost 7 bases and J lost 0, with 7 bases in between. Germline-derived CDR1 and CDR2 are MNHNS and SASEGT. CDR3 length equals 12 residues. The CDR3 here is CASMRSSYEQYF. The DNA for the CDR3 is TGTGCCAGCATGAGGAGCTCCTACGAGCAGTACTTC.

The rearrangement uses TRBV20-1 and TRBJ2-7; 8 bases agree with TRBD2. The length of the CDR3 is 14 residues. V shed 3 bases and J 2 bases; nucleotides not matched to a gene: 6. Germline V gene sequence: CDR1 DFQATT, CDR2 SNEGSKA (reference sequence). The CDR3 sequence: CSASDGRAAYEQYF. CDR3 bases: TGCAGTGCTAGTGACGGGAGGGCCGCCTACGAGCAGTACTTC.